This T cell receptor (beta chain) was captured in a study of T cell clonality in common variable immunodeficiency. Points on this clone: Antigen unknown. Read sequence stops 3 residues before the CDR3 end, and the germline J gene provides the missing end.

The CDR3 runs 16 residues. The germline gives CDR1 SGHVS, CDR2 FNYEAQ. Trimming cost V 5 bases and J 8 bases; bases outside gene matches: 9. General study findings and limits: Common variable immunodeficiency TCR beta sequences reportedly had fewer deletions and N-nucleotide insertions.

Assay: immunoSEQ multiplex PCR; the TCRdb copy retains only in-frame clones and omits some. Recorded here are some 34,000 clones, none singletons. Sequenced input: peripheral blood mononuclear cells. The sequence came from a human donor with common variable immunodeficiency. The chain couples TRBV7-6 to TRBJ2-3, with TRBD2 identical over 14 bases. CDR3 loop: CASSPPGTSGRSTQYF. The covered CDR3 bases are TGTGCCAGCAGCCCGCCGGGGACTAGCGGGAGAAGTACG.